The 18 T cell receptor beta chains below were found in one sample sequenced in a study of shared clonotypes between healthy human individuals. Clones were sequenced by immunoSEQ multiplex PCR, and TCRdb holds only the in-frame ones, with some missing. This sample has 2 million to 2.5 million clones; around 95% occur once, and the top ten carry roughly 0.13%. The sample taken for sequencing was naive CD4+ T cells sorted from blood. Indicated subset: CD45RA+ positively selected. These TCRs come from a man between 18 and 29 years old in good health.

The chain joins TRBV5-1 to TRBJ1-1; D may be TRBD1 (6 bases). Deletions cut 1 base from V and 3 bases from J, with 19 bases between. The CDR3 has 17 amino acids. From germline, CDR1 is SGHRS and CDR2 YFSETQ. The CDR3 nucleotides are TGCGCCAGCAGCTTGATAGCGGTCGGGCAGGGGTACACTGAAGCTTTCTTT. Residues: CASSLIAVGQGYTEAFF.

The CDR3 nucleotides are TGTGCCAGTAGCCTCAGGGGTGATACTGAAGCTTTCTTT. Its translation is CASSLRGDTEAFF. This chain links TRBV19 with TRBJ1-1; a weak D match, TRBD1 (6 bases). The CDR3 covers 13 residues. The V gene's germline CDR1 is LNHDA and CDR2 SQIVND (reference sequence). V lost 6 bases, J lost 5 bases, and 13 bases lay in between.

V and J are TRBV6-1 and TRBJ2-3, with 10 bases that match TRBD1. In germline, CDR1 is MNHNS, CDR2 SASEGT. The CDR3 has 16 amino acids. V dropped 3 bases and J dropped 3; count of bases not matched to a gene: 6. DNA of the CDR3: TGTGCCAGCAGTGATCAGGACAGGGGGATTACAGATACGCAGTATTTT. Residues: CASSDQDRGITDTQYF.

The rearrangement joins TRBV10-3 to TRBJ1-1; D gene ambiguous. The length of the CDR3 is 12 residues. Germline loops: CDR1 ENHRY, CDR2 SYGVKD. Trimming pared 6 bases from V and 3 bases from J, leaving 8 bases between. The DNA for the CDR3 is TGTGCCATCAGAGGCCCGGACACTGAAGCTTTCTTT. Translation gives CAIRGPDTEAFF.

J is TRBJ1-6 and V is TRBV10-3, with D tentatively TRBD1 (5 bases). Germline CDR1 is ENHRY and CDR2 is SYGVKD. V was cut by 2 bases and J by 6 bases, with 17 bases left in between. The CDR3 spans 17 residues. CDR3 sequence reads: CAISERPGRSSNSPLHF. The CDR3 DNA reads as TGTGCCATCAGTGAGCGCCCGGGACGCTCTTCTAATTCACCCCTCCACTTT.

The gene calls are TRBV5-4 and TRBJ2-2, with D maybe TRBD1 (7 bases). V was pared by 4 bases and J by 6 bases, with 16 bases between. The germline gives CDR1 SGHNT, CDR2 YYREEE (reference sequence). CDR3 length equals 15 residues. For the CDR3, the DNA is TGTGCCAGCAGCCTCAGGGGGGTCGGATCCGGGGAGCTGTTTTTT. It encodes CASSLRGVGSGELFF.

The rearrangement uses TRBV2 and TRBJ1-2, with a tentative D call TRBD1 (6 bases). Germline V lookup: CDR1 SNHLY, CDR2 FYNNEI. The CDR3 runs to 15 residues. Between the trimmed V and J ends, which lost 5 bases and 0 bases, there was a span of 13 bases. The CDR3, as DNA: TGTGCCAGCAGTTTAGAAACAGGGACTAACTATGGCTACACCTTC. Its translation is CASSLETGTNYGYTF.

The V and J genes are TRBV7-2 and TRBJ1-4, with D possibly matching TRBD1 (6 bases). The ends were cut back, 5 bases at V and 5 bases at J, with 18 bases in the middle. Germline V lookup: CDR1 SGHTA, CDR2 FQGNSA. CDR3 length: 16 amino acids. Written as DNA, the CDR3 is TGTGCCAGCAGCCGTTATAACGGGGGCTCGAATGAAAAACTGTTTTTT. This sequence encodes CASSRYNGGSNEKLFF.

The rearrangement uses TRBV7-2 and TRBJ2-7; D remains unclear. This CDR3 has 14 residues. Germline V CDR1 and CDR2: SGHTA, FQGNSA. The V gene lost 4 bases and the J gene lost 1 base, with 11 bases spanning the gap. CDR3 bases: TGTGCCAGCAGCTCTACCCTGACTTCCTACGAGCAGTACTTC. Protein: CASSSTLTSYEQYF.

The chain links TRBV6-5 to TRBJ1-2; the D gene is possibly TRBD1 (6 bases). CDR1 and CDR2 (germline): MNHEY, SVGAGI. V was cut by 5 bases and J by 8 bases, with 15 bases left in between. This CDR3 region has 13 residues. CDR3 protein: CASSKQGFNGYTF. DNA of the CDR3: TGTGCCAGCAGTAAACAGGGATTCAACGGCTACACCTTC.

V is TRBV7-9 and J is TRBJ1-4, with 12 bases aligning to TRBD1. Germline CDR1 reads SEHNR; CDR2 reads FQNEAQ (reference sequence). The CDR3 is 15 residues long. V dropped 6 bases and J dropped 7; count of bases not matched to a gene: 6. The CDR3 reads CASSYGTGGFEKLFF. As DNA, the CDR3 is TGTGCCAGCAGTTACGGGACAGGGGGCTTTGAAAAACTGTTTTTT.

V gene TRBV5-1 combines with J gene TRBJ2-3; 14 nucleotides agree with TRBD2. Germline assignment: CDR1 SGHRS and CDR2 YFSETQ. Trimming took 3 bases from V and 0 from J; bases not matched to a gene: 15. There are 21 residues in the CDR3. The CDR3 is CASSSGNTGTSGGLSTDTQYF. As DNA, the CDR3 is TGCGCCAGCAGCTCGGGGAACACCGGGACTAGCGGGGGACTTAGCACAGATACGCAGTATTTT.

The V call is TRBV7-2, the J call TRBJ2-7; the match to TRBD2 covers 16 bases. Germline V lookup: CDR1 SGHTA, CDR2 FQGNSA. The trim removed 5 bases at V and 4 bases at J, leaving 8 bases unmatched. CDR3 length: 17 residues. In DNA form, the CDR3 reads TGTGCCAGCAGCCTGGGACTAGCGGGAGGGCCAAGGTACGAGCAGTACTTC. This gives the protein CASSLGLAGGPRYEQYF.

A few counts support this clone. The same CDR3 also results from other DNA sequences found in this sample. The chain uses TRBV14 and TRBJ1-5; D remains unclear. Trimming shortened V by 0 bases and J by 7 bases, and 4 bases separated the two germline ends. CDR3 size: 12 residues. The V gene's germline CDR1 is SGHDN and CDR2 FVKESK. CDR3 DNA sequence: TGTGCCAGCAGCCAAGAAGGGCAGCCCCAGCATTTT. It codes for CASSQEGQPQHF.

The V gene is TRBV4-2, the J gene TRBJ2-1; 9 bases are shared with TRBD2. The CDR3 covers 18 residues. Trimming took 0 bases from V and 12 from J; bases not matched to a gene: 18. From germline, CDR1 is LGHNA and CDR2 YNFKEQ. This CDR3 reads CASSQDAPGLAFVSVQFF. The CDR3 DNA is TGTGCCAGCAGCCAAGATGCCCCGGGACTAGCCTTCGTTTCTGTGCAGTTCTTC.

The chain couples TRBV7-6 to TRBJ2-7, with unresolved D. V lost 1 base, J lost 2 bases, and 6 bases lay in between. This CDR3 is 13 amino acids long. Germline CDR1 reads SGHVS; CDR2 reads FNYEAQ. CDR3: CASSLVRTYEQYF. The DNA of the CDR3 is TGTGCCAGCAGCTTAGTAAGGACCTACGAGCAGTACTTC.

The chain employs TRBV19 and TRBJ1-1, with 7 bases fitting TRBD1. V lost 7 bases and J lost 3; bases outside the gene matches: 2. Germline V gene data show CDR1 as LNHDA and CDR2 as SQIVND (reference sequence). This CDR3 spans 12 amino acids. CDR3 sequence: CASNTGDTEAFF. The CDR3 DNA reads as TGTGCCAGTAATACAGGGGACACTGAAGCTTTCTTT.

The chain combines TRBV2 with TRBJ1-5; D gene ambiguous. CDR3 length equals 13 residues. V was pared by 3 bases and J by 8 bases, with 11 bases between. In germline, CDR1 is SNHLY, CDR2 FYNNEI. The CDR3 DNA sequence: TGTGCCAGCAGTGATATCCTAATAGAGCCCCAGCATTTT. This codes for CASSDILIEPQHF.